This TCR beta chain was recorded in a study of blood T cell repertoires in COVID-19. Study as a whole: Specimens from acute and convalescent COVID-19 originated in the United States, Italy and Spain. T cells, B-cell-depleted T cells, or PBMCs provided the cDNA or gDNA that served as material.

Adults between about 18 and 95 years of age took part from under 30 US areas. Cohort assignment relied on participant-reported clinical history. This clone was seen more than once but under ten times. The CDR3 has 14 amino acids. V lost 5 bases, J lost 6 bases, and 13 bases lay in between. The germline V gene encodes CDR1 SGHVS and CDR2 FQNEAQ. Sequencing used immunoSEQ multiplex PCR; TCRdb keeps in-frame clones, though not all of them. The sample has around 140,000 clones; around 87% are singletons. V gene TRBV7-8 combines with J gene TRBJ2-2; maybe TRBD1 (6 bases). This clonotype was sampled from a man in his 60s who had recovered from COVID-19. Material for sequencing was PBMCs or T cells enriched from blood (not recorded which). CDR3 sequence reads: CASSPQAGAGELFF. For the CDR3, the DNA is TGTGCCAGCAGCCCGCAGGCAGGGGCCGGGGAGCTGTTTTTT.